The T cell receptor (beta chain) described here comes from a study of cytomegalovirus exposure and HLA in healthy donors. On the study more broadly: Ancestry clustering placed around four fifths of 350 to 500 genotyped donors in the Caucasian-associated cluster.

The study ran its PCR with 60 Vbeta and 13 Jbeta primers. Original analysis: Later work found around 72 million unique TCR beta chains, with about 10 million shared. Here immunoSEQ multiplex PCR was the method, and the copy in TCRdb shows in-frame clones only, minus some. D and trimming come from the DNA, and the V and J calls and clone size come from that table. The sample consists of approximately 160,000 clones, 80% of them appearing once. This CDR3 has 14 residues. V gave up 1 base and J gave up 5 bases, with 11 bases separating them. The germline gives CDR1 SGHVS, CDR2 FQNEAQ. Findings and limits, study-wide: Later analysis indicated greater clonal expansion among HLA-associated TCR beta chains than among equally common other chains. Earlier analysis yielded a pattern in which most TCR beta V segments were productive about 90% or about 30% of the time.

This clone was observed a few times. Its cognate antigen is unknown. The chain employs TRBV7-8 and TRBJ2-5, with a possible D match to TRBD2 (5 bases). The sample comprised PBMCs. The sequence was obtained from a man aged 18 to 29 in good health and CMV-seropositive. CDR3 sequence: CASSLGGRGETQYF. For the CDR3, the DNA is TGTGCCAGCAGCTTAGGTGGACGCGGGGAGACCCAGTACTTC.